A single TCR beta chain is shown here with its context. Its target is not known. This specimen comes from a study of T cell clonotyping in hematopoietic cell transplantation. J gave up 5 bases and V 6 bases, and 6 bases lay outside the gene matches. The length of the CDR3 is 14 residues. Germline CDR1 reads MNHEY; CDR2 reads SMNVEV (reference sequence). Study outcomes and limitations: Cells were unsorted, so CD4 and CD8 contributions were not separated. Higher Inverse Simpson Index values in graft donor and pretransplant recipient predicted broader posttransplant TCR diversity.

Profiling relied on immunoSEQ multiplex PCR, and the TCRdb table lists in-frame clones only, not all of them. This sample has more than 65,000 clones; around 94% occur once, and the top ten carry about 1.5%. Sequences were obtained from peripheral blood mononuclear cells. V and J are TRBV27 and TRBJ2-1; TRBD1 agrees at 8 bases. The TCR was taken from a man between 45 and 60 years old in good health. Some clones in this sample may be carry-over from other donors' samples. The CDR3 region is CASRPTGAHNEQFF. The CDR3 nucleotides read TGTGCCAGCAGACCGACAGGGGCCCACAATGAGCAGTTCTTC.